This is a list of T cell receptor beta chains from one sample in a study of shared clonotypes between healthy human individuals. Method: immunoSEQ multiplex PCR; TCRdb's copy keeps in-frame clones and lacks some. The table has about 1.5 million clones, 98% seen once. Material for sequencing was naive CD4+ T cells sorted from blood. The source of these receptors is a man aged 30 to 39 in good health. CDR3s include the opening cysteine and the closing phenylalanine or tryptophan. A D gene is named only where the DNA matches it firmly. Clone size is shown for a subset of rows, as once, few, many or a class of expanded clone.

d_gene	v_gene	j_gene	abundance	CDR3aa	CDR3nt
.	TRBV10-3	TRBJ2-3	.	CAISAPSTDTQYF	TGTGCCATCAGTGCCCCTAGCACAGATACGCAGTATTTT
.	TRBV5-1	TRBJ2-2	.	CASSLEVHVAELFF	TGCGCCAGCAGCTTGGAGGTTCACGTTGCGGAGCTGTTTTTT
.	TRBV14	TRBJ2-7	.	CASSHSRTPPYEQYF	TGTGCCAGCAGCCACTCGCGGACTCCCCCCTACGAGCAGTACTTC
.	TRBV30	TRBJ2-7	.	CAWSKILDSQYF	TGTGCCTGGAGTAAAATTCTGGACAGCCAATACTTC
TRBD1	TRBV28	TRBJ1-5	once	CASNLLGQGFQPQHF	TGTGCCAGCAACCTTCTGGGACAGGGATTTCAGCCCCAGCATTTT
.	TRBV14	TRBJ1-1	.	CASSQGQGYHTEAFF	TGTGCCAGCAGCCAAGGCCAGGGGTATCACACTGAAGCTTTCTTT
TRBD1	TRBV14	TRBJ1-2	.	CASSQETGGGYGYTF	TGTGCCAGCAGCCAAGAGACAGGGGGTGGCTATGGCTACACCTTC
TRBD2	TRBV7-9	TRBJ2-2	.	CASSSVAGGSTGELFF	TGTGCCAGCAGCTCAGTAGCGGGAGGAAGCACCGGGGAGCTGTTTTTT
.	TRBV28	TRBJ2-3	.	CASRRGFSTDTQYF	TGTGCCAGCAGACGAGGTTTTAGCACAGATACGCAGTATTTT
TRBD2	TRBV19	TRBJ2-2	.	CASSQLAATGELFF	TGTGCCAGTAGCCAACTAGCGGCCACCGGGGAGCTGTTTTTT
TRBD2	TRBV7-6	TRBJ2-3	.	CASSLTAGGGTDTQYF	TGTGCCAGCAGCCTGACAGCGGGAGGGGGCACAGATACGCAGTATTTT
.	TRBV5-8	TRBJ1-3	.	CASSPESAGNTIYF	TGTGCCAGCAGCCCCGAATCCGCTGGAAACACCATATATTTT
.	TRBV7-2	TRBJ2-7	.	CASSFVQPYEQYF	TGTGCCAGCAGCTTCGTGCAGCCCTACGAGCAGTACTTC
.	TRBV18	TRBJ2-3	.	CASSSQGSTEVTRTDTQYF	TGTGCCAGCTCATCCCAGGGGAGCACAGAGGTTACGAGGACAGATACGCAGTATTTT
.	TRBV5-5	TRBJ1-3	.	CASSLGGNTIYF	TGTGCCAGCAGCTTAGGGGGAAACACCATATATTTT
TRBD2	TRBV9	TRBJ2-5	.	CASSQGGLAGGQETQYF	TGTGCCAGCAGCCAGGGAGGGCTAGCGGGAGGCCAAGAGACCCAGTACTTC
TRBD1	TRBV5-1	TRBJ2-2	.	CASSGTGVAGELFF	TGCGCCAGCAGCGGAACAGGGGTGGCCGGGGAGCTGTTTTTT
.	TRBV5-4	TRBJ2-7	.	CASSFDSPVPSIGLFREQYF	TGTGCCAGCAGCTTCGACTCGCCGGTGCCTTCAATAGGACTTTTCCGCGAGCAGTACTTC
TRBD1	TRBV7-8	TRBJ1-5	once	CASSPGQANQPQHF	TGTGCCAGCAGCCCCGGACAGGCCAATCAGCCCCAGCATTTT
.	TRBV18	TRBJ2-7	.	CASSSRVGDPYEQYF	TGTGCCAGCTCCTCGCGAGTTGGGGATCCCTACGAGCAGTACTTC
.	TRBV5-4	TRBJ2-7	once	CASSLRGEGSYEQYF	TGTGCCAGCAGCTTGCGTGGAGAGGGGTCCTACGAGCAGTACTTC
.	TRBV10-2	TRBJ1-1	.	CASIRQLNTEAFF	TGCGCCAGCATCCGACAGCTGAACACTGAAGCTTTCTTT